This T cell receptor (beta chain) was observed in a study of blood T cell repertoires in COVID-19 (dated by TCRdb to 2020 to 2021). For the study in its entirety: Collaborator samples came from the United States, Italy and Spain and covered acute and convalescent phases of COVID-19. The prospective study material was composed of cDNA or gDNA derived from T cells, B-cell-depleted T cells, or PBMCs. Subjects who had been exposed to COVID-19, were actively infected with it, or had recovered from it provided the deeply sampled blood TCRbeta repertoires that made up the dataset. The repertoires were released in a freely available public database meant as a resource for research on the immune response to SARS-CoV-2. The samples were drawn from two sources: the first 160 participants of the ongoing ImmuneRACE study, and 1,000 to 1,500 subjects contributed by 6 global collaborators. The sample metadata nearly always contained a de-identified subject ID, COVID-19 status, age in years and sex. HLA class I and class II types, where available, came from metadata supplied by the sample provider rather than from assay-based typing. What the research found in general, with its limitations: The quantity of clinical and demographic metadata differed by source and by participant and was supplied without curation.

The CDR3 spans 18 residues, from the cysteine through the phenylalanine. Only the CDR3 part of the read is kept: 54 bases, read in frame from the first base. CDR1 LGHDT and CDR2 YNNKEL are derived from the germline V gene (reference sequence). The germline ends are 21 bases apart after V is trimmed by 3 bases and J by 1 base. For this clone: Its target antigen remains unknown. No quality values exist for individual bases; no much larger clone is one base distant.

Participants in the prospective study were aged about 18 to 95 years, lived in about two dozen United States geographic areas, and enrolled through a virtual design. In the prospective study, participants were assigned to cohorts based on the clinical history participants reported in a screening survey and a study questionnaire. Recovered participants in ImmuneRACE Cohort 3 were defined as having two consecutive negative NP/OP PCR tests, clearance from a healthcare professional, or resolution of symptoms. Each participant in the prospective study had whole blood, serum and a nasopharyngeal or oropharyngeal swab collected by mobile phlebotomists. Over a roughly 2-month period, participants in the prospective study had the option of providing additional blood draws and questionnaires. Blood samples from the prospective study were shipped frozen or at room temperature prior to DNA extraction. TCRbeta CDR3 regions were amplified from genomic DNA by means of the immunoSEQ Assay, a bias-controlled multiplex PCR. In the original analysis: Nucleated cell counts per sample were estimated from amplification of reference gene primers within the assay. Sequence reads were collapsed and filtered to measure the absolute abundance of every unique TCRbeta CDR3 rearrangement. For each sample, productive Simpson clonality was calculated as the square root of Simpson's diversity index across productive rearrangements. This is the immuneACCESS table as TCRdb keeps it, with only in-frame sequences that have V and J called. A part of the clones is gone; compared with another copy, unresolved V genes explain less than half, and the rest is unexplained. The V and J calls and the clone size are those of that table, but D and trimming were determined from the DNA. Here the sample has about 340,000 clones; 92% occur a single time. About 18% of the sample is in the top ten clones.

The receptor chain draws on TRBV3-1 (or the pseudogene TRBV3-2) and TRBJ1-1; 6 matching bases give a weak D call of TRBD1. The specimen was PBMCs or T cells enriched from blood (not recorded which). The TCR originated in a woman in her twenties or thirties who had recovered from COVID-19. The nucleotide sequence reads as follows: TGTGCCAGCAGCCACCATTGGCGCAGGGGTGATAGGAACACTGAAGCTTTCTTT. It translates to CASSHHWRRGDRNTEAFF.